This T cell receptor beta chain was recovered during a study of blood T cell repertoires in COVID-19. Method: immunoSEQ multiplex PCR; TCRdb's copy keeps in-frame clones and lacks some. The sample consists of approximately 71,000 clones, about 80% of them appearing once. This clone was observed a handful of times. Trimming took 9 bases from V and 6 from J, leaving 18 bases between them. The CDR3 extends over 14 amino acids. Germline lookup yields CDR1 LNHDA and CDR2 SQIVND (reference sequence). Sequenced: peripheral blood. This TCR was sampled from a human donor in a cohort sampled during active COVID-19. The V call is TRBV19, the J call TRBJ1-5, with D hard to call. CDR3 nucleotide sequence: TGTGCCAGCGAGGGAAGGGAAGTAGGTCAGCCCCAGCATTTT. Its translation is CASEGREVGQPQHF. The whole variable domain, remainder taken from reference TRBV19 and TRBJ1-5, is DGGITQSPKYLFRKEGQNVTLSCEQNLNHDAMYWYRQDPGQGLRLIYYSQIVNDFQKGDIAEGYSVSREKKESFPLTVTSAQKNPTAFYLCASEGREVGQPQHFGDGTRLSIL.